The 17 T cell receptor beta chains listed next were all sequenced from one sample in a study of cytomegalovirus exposure and HLA in healthy donors. Primers for the PCR totalled 60 Vbeta and 13 Jbeta. The method was immunoSEQ multiplex PCR; TCRdb's version includes in-frame clones alone and lacks a portion of them. The sample holds some 120,000 clones, approximately 80% seen once. Sequencing input: PBMCs. The receptor set was obtained from a woman between 18 and 29 years old in good health and CMV-seropositive.

This clone was counted a single time. The gene calls are TRBV2 and TRBJ2-1; 7 bases agree with TRBD2. J was trimmed by 7 bases and V by 3 bases; bases with no gene match: 6. The CDR3 runs 14 residues. Germline lookup yields CDR1 SNHLY and CDR2 FYNNEI. CDR3 in DNA: TGTGCCAGCAGTGACGCGGGGGATTCAAATGAGCAGTTCTTC. It specifies CASSDAGDSNEQFF.

V usage is TRBV29-1 and J usage is TRBJ1-1; D not resolved. Germline loops: CDR1 SQVTM, CDR2 ANQGSEA. V was shortened by 4 bases and J by 4 bases, with 10 bases between the two germline ends. The CDR3 has 12 amino acids. The chain's CDR3 is CSVVIGVTEAFF. In nucleotides, the CDR3 is TGCAGCGTTGTTATCGGTGTCACTGAAGCTTTCTTT.

This chain joins TRBV7-3 and TRBJ2-3; TRBD2 might be the D (7 bases). The V end was cut by 4 bases, the J end by 4 bases, with 15 bases between. The CDR3 is 15 residues long. Germline CDR1 and CDR2: SGHTA and FQGTGA. The CDR3 spells CASSSLGGAPDTQYF. In nucleotides, the CDR3 is TGTGCCAGCAGCTCCCTGGGGGGGGCCCCAGATACGCAGTATTTT.

This chain joins TRBV7-3 and TRBJ2-1; 8 bases match TRBD2. The CDR3 contains 14 residues. The V gene end was trimmed by 5 bases and the J gene end by 3 bases; junction bases not matched to a gene: 3. Germline-derived CDR1 and CDR2 are SGHTA and FQGTGA. The CDR3: CASSKTSDYNEQFF. For the CDR3, the DNA is TGTGCCAGCAGCAAGACTAGCGACTACAATGAGCAGTTCTTC.

V and J are TRBV27 and TRBJ2-7; D is undetermined. This CDR3 comprises 13 residues. Trimming shortened V by 6 bases and J by 2 bases, and 11 bases separated the two germline ends. CDR1 is MNHEY and CDR2 is SMNVEV in the germline V gene (reference sequence). This CDR3 is CASSSWLTYEQYF. CDR3 DNA: TGTGCCAGCAGCTCCTGGCTTACCTACGAGCAGTACTTC.

The chain carries TRBV5-6 and TRBJ1-2; 10 bases are shared with TRBD1. The CDR3 is made up of 13 amino acids. Trimming took 4 bases from V and 6 from J; bases not matched to a gene: 3. Germline V gene data show CDR1 as SGHDT and CDR2 as YYEEEE. The CDR3 here is CASSIDRGHGYTF. CDR3 DNA sequence: TGTGCCAGCAGCATTGACAGGGGGCATGGCTACACCTTC.

The chain is built from TRBV7-6 and TRBJ1-1; D gene unclear. Deletions cut 4 bases from V and 4 bases from J, with 16 bases between. Per germline, CDR1 SGHVS and CDR2 FNYEAQ. This CDR3 has 15 amino acids. Written as DNA, the CDR3 is TGTGCCAGCAGCTCTACTATCCCCCCCTTCACTGAAGCTTTCTTT. Residues: CASSSTIPPFTEAFF.

The rearrangement uses TRBV29-1 and TRBJ2-1; TRBD2 aligns across 7 bases. Per germline, CDR1 SQVTM and CDR2 ANQGSEA. V was clipped by 7 bases and J by 2 bases; unmatched bases: 5. The CDR3 has 13 residues. The CDR3 spells CSARTSTYNEQFF. DNA for the CDR3: TGCAGCGCGCGGACTAGTACCTACAATGAGCAGTTCTTC.

The V gene is TRBV7-9, the J gene TRBJ2-1; 16 nucleotides line up with TRBD2. The V and J ends lost 4 bases and 3 bases, in that order; junction bases with no gene match: 9. This CDR3 has 19 amino acids. Germline-derived CDR1 and CDR2 are SEHNR and FQNEAQ (reference sequence). The CDR3 reads CASSSGLGLAGGVYNEQFF. As DNA, the CDR3 is TGTGCCAGCAGCTCTGGTTTGGGACTAGCGGGGGGGGTCTACAATGAGCAGTTCTTC. Filled out from reference TRBV7-9 and TRBJ2-1, the complete variable domain reads DTGVSQNPRHKITKRGQNVTFRCDPISEHNRLYWYRQTLGQGPEFLTYFQNEAQLEKSRLLSDRFSAERPKGSFSTLEIQRTEQGDSAMYLCASSSGLGLAGGVYNEQFFGPGTRLTVL.

This clone came up once. The chain couples TRBV30 to TRBJ2-1; 11 bases are a match to TRBD1. The V gene end was trimmed by 3 bases and the J gene end by 6 bases; junction bases not matched to a gene: 4. From germline, CDR1 is GTSNPN and CDR2 SVGIG (reference sequence). The CDR3 extends over 14 amino acids. The DNA for the CDR3 is TGTGCCTGGAGGGGCGGGACAGGGGGCAATGAGCAGTTCTTC. Residues: CAWRGGTGGNEQFF.

The table lists this clone with a count of one. The chain joins TRBV2 to TRBJ1-1; TRBD1 matches 8 bases. This CDR3 contains 13 residues. In germline, CDR1 is SNHLY, CDR2 FYNNEI. After removal of 4 bases from V and 8 bases from J, the junction contained 6 bases not matched to a gene. The CDR3 DNA reads as TGTGCCAGCAGTGTCCCTCGGACAGGGGAAGCTTTCTTT. This gives the protein CASSVPRTGEAFF.

The chain carries TRBV5-1 and TRBJ2-7, with 9 bases aligning to TRBD1. The CDR3 has 13 amino acids. Trimming cost V 7 bases and J 6 bases; bases outside gene matches: 8. Germline CDR1 is SGHRS and CDR2 is YFSETQ. Here the CDR3 reads CASGTRTGAEQYF. The CDR3 bases are TGCGCCAGCGGCACCCGGACAGGGGCCGAGCAGTACTTC.

The chain employs TRBV6-6 and TRBJ2-7; D call uncertain. Germline V gene lookup returns CDR1 MNHNY and CDR2 SVGAGI (reference sequence). This CDR3 comprises 12 residues. V lost 5 bases, J lost 6 bases, and 11 bases lay in between. CDR3 bases: TGTGCCAGCAGTGGCGTGACGGGCGAGCAGTACTTC. It yields the protein CASSGVTGEQYF.

V usage is TRBV5-8 and J usage is TRBJ2-7, with unresolved D. The CDR3 loop spans 11 amino acids. Germline-derived CDR1 and CDR2 are SGHTS and YDEGEE. The ends were cut back, 4 bases at V and 2 bases at J, with 4 bases in the middle. In DNA form, the CDR3 reads TGTGCCAGCAGCATCACCTACGAGCAGTACTTC. Amino acid sequence: CASSITYEQYF.

The gene calls are TRBV7-9 and TRBJ1-6; D gene unclear. CDR3 length: 13 amino acids. Germline values: CDR1 SEHNR, CDR2 FQNEAQ (reference sequence). Trimming stripped 2 bases from V and 8 bases from J, with 7 bases between. This CDR3 reads CASSLNPDSPLHF. For the CDR3, the DNA is TGTGCCAGCAGCTTAAATCCGGATTCACCCCTCCACTTT.

The rearrangement links TRBV15 to TRBJ2-5, with 10 bases lining up with TRBD1. This CDR3 region has 13 residues. Germline lookup yields CDR1 LNHNV and CDR2 YYDKDF (reference sequence). The ends lost 5 bases at V and 10 bases at J; junction bases unmatched: 7. The CDR3, as DNA: TGTGCCACCAGCCTGCCGGACAGGGGGTACCAGTACTTC. Its translation: CATSLPDRGYQYF.

Points on this clone: Other DNA sequences of this sample code for an identical CDR3. For the CDR3, the DNA is TGTGCCAGCAGCTTAGTTGGCAGGGGGTTCCTCTACGAGCAGTACTTC. Amino acids: CASSLVGRGFLYEQYF. J is TRBJ2-7 and V is TRBV7-9; TRBD1 aligns across 7 bases. CDR3 size: 16 residues. The V and J ends lost 1 base and 3 bases, in that order; junction bases with no gene match: 9. Germline-derived CDR1 and CDR2 are SEHNR and FQNEAQ (reference sequence). Together with reference TRBV7-9 and TRBJ2-7, the CDR3 gives the full variable domain: DTGVSQNPRHKITKRGQNVTFRCDPISEHNRLYWYRQTLGQGPEFLTYFQNEAQLEKSRLLSDRFSAERPKGSFSTLEIQRTEQGDSAMYLCASSLVGRGFLYEQYFGPGTRLTVT.